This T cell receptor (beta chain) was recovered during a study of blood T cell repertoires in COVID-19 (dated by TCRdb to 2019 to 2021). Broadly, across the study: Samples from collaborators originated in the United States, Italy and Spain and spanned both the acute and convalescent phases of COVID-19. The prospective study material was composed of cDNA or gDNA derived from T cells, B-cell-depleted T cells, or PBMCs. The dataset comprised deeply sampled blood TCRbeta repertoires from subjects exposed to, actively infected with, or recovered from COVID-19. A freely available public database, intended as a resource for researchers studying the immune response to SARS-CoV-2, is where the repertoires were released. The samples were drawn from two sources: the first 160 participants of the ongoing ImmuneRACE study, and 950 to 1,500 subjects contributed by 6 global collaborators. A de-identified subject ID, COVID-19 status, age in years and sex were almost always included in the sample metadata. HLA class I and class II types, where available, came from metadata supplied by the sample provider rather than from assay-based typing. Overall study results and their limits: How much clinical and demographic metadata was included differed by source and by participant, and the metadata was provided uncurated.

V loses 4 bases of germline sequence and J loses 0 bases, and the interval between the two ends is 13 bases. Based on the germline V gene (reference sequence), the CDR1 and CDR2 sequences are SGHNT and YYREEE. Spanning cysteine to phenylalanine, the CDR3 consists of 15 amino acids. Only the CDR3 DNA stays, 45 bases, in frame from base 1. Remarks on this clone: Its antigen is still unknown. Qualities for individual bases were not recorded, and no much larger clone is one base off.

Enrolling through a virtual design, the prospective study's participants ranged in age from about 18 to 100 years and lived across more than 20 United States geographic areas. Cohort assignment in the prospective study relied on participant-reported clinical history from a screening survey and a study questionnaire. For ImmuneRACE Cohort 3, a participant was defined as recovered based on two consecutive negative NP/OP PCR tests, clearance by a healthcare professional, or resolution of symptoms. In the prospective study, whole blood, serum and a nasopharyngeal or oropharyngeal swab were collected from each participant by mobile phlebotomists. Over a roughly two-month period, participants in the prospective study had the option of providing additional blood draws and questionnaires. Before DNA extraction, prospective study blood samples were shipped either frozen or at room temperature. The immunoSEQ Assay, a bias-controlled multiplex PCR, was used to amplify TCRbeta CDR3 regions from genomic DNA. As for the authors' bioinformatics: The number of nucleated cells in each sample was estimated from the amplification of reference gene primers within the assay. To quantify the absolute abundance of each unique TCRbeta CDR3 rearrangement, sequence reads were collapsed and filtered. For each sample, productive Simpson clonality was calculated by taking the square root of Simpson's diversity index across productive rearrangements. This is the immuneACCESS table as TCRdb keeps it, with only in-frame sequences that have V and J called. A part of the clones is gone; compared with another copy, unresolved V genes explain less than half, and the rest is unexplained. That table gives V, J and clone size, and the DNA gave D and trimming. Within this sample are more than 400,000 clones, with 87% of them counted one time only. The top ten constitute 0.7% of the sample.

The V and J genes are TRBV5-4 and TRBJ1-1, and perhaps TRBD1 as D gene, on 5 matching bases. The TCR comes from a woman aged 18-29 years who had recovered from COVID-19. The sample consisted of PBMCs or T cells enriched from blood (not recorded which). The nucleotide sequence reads TGTGCCAGCAGCCTCTATAGACAGCTGAACACTGAAGCTTTCTTT. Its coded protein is CASSLYRQLNTEAFF.